The rows below give T cell receptor beta chains drawn from one sample of a study of molecular identifiers for immune sequencing clone quantification. TCRdb processed the PCR reads anew with MiXCR; each CDR3 protein has one entry. This sample has hundreds of thousands of distinct CDR3 sequences, with about 25% found just once. The sample comprised naive CD8+ T cells from blood, with Jurkat cell RNA spiked in. These receptors all come from a human donor in good health. Some libraries in this study had Jurkat cell RNA spiked in. The CDR3 runs from the conserved cysteine through the conserved F or W. A D gene is named only where the DNA matches it firmly. For some rows the clone size is stated as once, few or many, or as a class when expanded; others skip it.

j_call,clone_size,v_call,d_call,cdr3_aa,cdr3_nt
TRBJ2-1,few,TRBV3-1,TRBD1,CASSQDVSLGARGKFF,TGTGCCAGCAGCCAAGACGTATCCCTTGGGGCCAGGGGGAAGTTCTTC
TRBJ2-3,.,TRBV11-2,.,CASSLGYGGGTDTQYF,TGTGCCAGCAGCTTAGGGTACGGGGGTGGCACAGATACGCAGTATTTT
TRBJ1-1,.,TRBV30,.,CAWRREGSNTEAIF,TGTGCCTGGAGGCGGGAAGGATCGAACACTGAAGCTATCTTT
TRBJ2-7,.,TRBV7-9,.,CASTAPGRGPTYEQYF,TGTGCCAGCACGGCCCCCGGGCGGGGGCCTACCTACGAGCAGTACTTC
TRBJ2-3,.,TRBV9,.,CASSVEEGGSRNTQYF,TGTGCCAGCAGCGTAGAGGAGGGGGGGTCTAGAAATACGCAGTATTTT
TRBJ1-1,few,TRBV30,.,CAWSGANTEAFF,TGTGCCTGGAGTGGGGCGAACACTGAAGCTTTCTTT
TRBJ2-1,few,TRBV4-2,.,CATRAELLMNEQFF,TGTGCCACTAGAGCGGAACTGCTTATGAATGAGCAGTTCTTC
TRBJ1-1,many,TRBV14,.,CASRRDLELWAFF,TGTGCCAGCAGAAGGGACCTGGAACTCTGGGCTTTCTTT
TRBJ1-1,.,TRBV11-2,.,CASSSGAWEGNTEAFF,TGTGCCAGCAGCTCCGGGGCGTGGGAAGGGAACACTGAAGCTTTCTTT
TRBJ2-3,many,TRBV7-2,.,CASSLAGGRYTDTQYF,TGTGCCAGCAGCTTAGCAGGGGGACGATACACAGATACGCAGTATTTT
TRBJ2-5,few,TRBV5-6,.,CASSRRDQETQYF,TGTGCCAGCAGCCGACGGGACCAAGAGACCCAGTACTTC
TRBJ2-2,.,TRBV4-3,.,CASSQAGLNTGELFF,TGCGCCAGCAGCCAAGCCGGATTGAACACCGGGGAGCTGTTTTTT
TRBJ1-2,few,TRBV6-2/TRBV6-3,.,CASSHHRAPNYGYTF,TGTGCCAGCAGCCACCACAGGGCTCCTAACTATGGCTACACCTTC
TRBJ2-7,many,TRBV29-1,.,CSVAGGDFGYEQYF,TGCAGCGTTGCTGGCGGGGATTTCGGCTACGAGCAGTACTTC
TRBJ2-7,.,TRBV27,.,CASRTRDNVYF,TGTGCCAGCAGGACCCGGGACAATGTCTACTTC
TRBJ1-5,many,TRBV4-1,TRBD1,CASSQDPGQVNQPQHF,TGCGCCAGCAGCCAAGATCCCGGACAGGTCAATCAGCCCCAGCATTTT
TRBJ1-3,few,TRBV24-1,.,CATSDPDIHSGNTIYF,TGTGCCACCAGTGATCCAGACATTCACTCTGGAAACACCATATATTTT
TRBJ2-6,many,TRBV5-6,.,CASRFIRAPLSGANVLTF,TGTGCCAGCAGGTTCATTAGGGCCCCCCTCTCTGGGGCCAACGTCCTGACTTTC
TRBJ1-2,few,TRBV30,.,CAWSETGSYGYTF,TGTGCCTGGAGTGAGACAGGCTCCTATGGCTACACCTTC
TRBJ2-1,.,TRBV9,TRBD2,CASSVVSSGSDEQFF,TGTGCCAGCAGCGTAGTGTCTAGCGGGAGTGATGAGCAGTTCTTC
TRBJ2-1,.,TRBV9,.,CASSAGTVHNEQFF,TGTGCCAGCAGCGCCGGGACTGTACACAATGAGCAGTTCTTC
TRBJ2-1,few,TRBV18,TRBD1,CASSPFRTGDNEQFF,TGTGCCAGCTCACCCTTTCGGACAGGTGACAATGAGCAGTTCTTC
TRBJ1-1,many,TRBV5-1,.,CASSTGQFAAEAFF,TGCGCCAGCAGCACCGGACAGTTCGCCGCTGAAGCTTTCTTT
TRBJ2-7,few,TRBV28,.,CASIKRTGSSYEQYF,TGTGCCAGCATCAAGAGGACGGGAAGCTCCTACGAGCAGTACTTC
TRBJ2-1,few,TRBV12-3/TRBV12-4,.,CASSSEAGHWGNEQFF,TGTGCCAGCAGCTCTGAAGCGGGTCACTGGGGGAATGAGCAGTTCTTC
TRBJ2-7,many,TRBV28,.,CASSLETGTYEQYF,TGTGCCAGCAGTCTTGAGACAGGTACCTACGAGCAGTACTTC
TRBJ1-2,many,TRBV6-6,.,CASSPKALAYGYTF,TGTGCCAGCAGCCCCAAAGCCCTAGCCTATGGCTACACCTTC
TRBJ2-5,.,TRBV6-1,TRBD1,CASSERQGASETQYF,TGTGCCAGCAGTGAAAGACAGGGGGCATCAGAGACCCAGTACTTC
TRBJ2-7,.,TRBV6-2/TRBV6-3,.,CASSYLPNRYEQYF,TGTGCCAGCAGTTACCTTCCCAATCGATACGAGCAGTACTTC
TRBJ2-3,many,TRBV30,.,CAWLGLETTQYF,TGTGCCTGGCTGGGTCTAGAAACTACGCAGTATTTT
TRBJ1-1,many,TRBV6-1,.,CASSERQLNTEAFF,TGTGCCAGCAGTGAACGACAGCTAAACACTGAAGCTTTCTTT
TRBJ1-3,many,TRBV10-3,TRBD1,CAISELDRGLGNTIYF,TGTGCCATCAGTGAGCTGGACAGGGGGCTTGGAAACACCATATATTTT
TRBJ1-5,few,TRBV6-2/TRBV6-3,.,CASSNPAGVNQPQHF,TGTGCCAGCAGTAACCCCGCGGGGGTCAATCAGCCCCAGCATTTT
TRBJ1-5,many,TRBV7-2,.,CASSFYQDINQPQHF,TGTGCCAGCAGCTTTTACCAGGACATCAATCAGCCCCAGCATTTT
TRBJ2-3,few,TRBV6-2/TRBV6-3,TRBD2,CASSYSLAGGFTDTQYF,TGTGCCAGCAGTTACTCCTTAGCGGGGGGGTTCACAGATACGCAGTATTTT
TRBJ2-7,.,TRBV5-3,TRBD1,CASSLGTAVTYEQYF,TGTGCCAGCAGCTTGGGGACAGCGGTTACCTACGAGCAGTACTTC
TRBJ1-6,many,TRBV7-9,.,CASSLNYDNSPLHF,TGTGCCAGCAGCTTAAACTACGATAATTCACCCCTCCACTTT
TRBJ2-7,many,TRBV6-2/TRBV6-3,.,CASSRVYEQYF,TGTGCCAGCAGCCGCGTCTACGAGCAGTACTTC
TRBJ2-1,once,TRBV15,.,CATSSRPGVPTMRNEQFF,TGTGCCACCAGCAGCCGACCAGGGGTGCCAACAATGAGGAATGAGCAGTTCTTC
TRBJ2-7,.,TRBV12-3/TRBV12-4,.,CASSLFSPYEQYF,TGTGCCAGCAGTTTATTTTCCCCTTACGAGCAGTACTTC
TRBJ1-6,.,TRBV27,.,CANSLGRSYNSPLHF,TGTGCCAACAGTCTCGGGAGGTCCTATAATTCACCCCTCCACTTT
TRBJ1-1,many,TRBV6-5,.,CASSYYGEAFF,TGTGCCAGCAGTTACTACGGAGAAGCTTTCTTT
TRBJ2-3,.,TRBV9,TRBD2,CASSDDGTSGSFPGTDTQYF,TGTGCCAGCAGCGACGACGGGACTAGCGGGAGTTTTCCTGGCACAGATACGCAGTATTTT
TRBJ1-1,many,TRBV12-3/TRBV12-4,.,CASSLAGGRTEAFF,TGTGCCAGCAGTTTAGCCGGGGGTCGGACTGAAGCTTTCTTT
TRBJ2-1,.,TRBV19,TRBD2,CASRPRGLADEQFF,TGTGCCAGCCGACCCCGTGGACTAGCCGATGAGCAGTTCTTC
TRBJ2-3,.,TRBV5-1,TRBD2,CASSLSGGDTQYF,TGCGCCAGCAGCCTGAGCGGGGGGGATACGCAGTATTTT
TRBJ2-7,many,TRBV4-3,TRBD2,CASSQDIAGAYEQYF,TGCGCCAGCAGCCAAGATATTGCGGGAGCTTACGAGCAGTACTTC
TRBJ1-2,few,TRBV19,.,CASSIDTGSSGYGYTF,TGTGCCAGTAGTATAGATACTGGAAGTAGTGGCTATGGCTACACCTTC
TRBJ2-2,many,TRBV6-5,TRBD2,CASSYWGLAGEGSGELFF,TGTGCCAGCAGTTACTGGGGACTAGCGGGAGAAGGATCCGGGGAGCTGTTTTTT